This TCR beta chain was recorded in a study of blood T cell repertoires in COVID-19. Across the study: The study drew acute and convalescent COVID-19 samples from the United States, Italy and Spain. PBMCs, B-cell-depleted T cells, or T cells were the source of the cDNA or gDNA that made up the material.

Losses at the gene ends were 4 bases for V and 0 bases for J; bases not matched to a gene: 8. Germline V gene data show CDR1 as SGHTA and CDR2 as FQGNSA. The CDR3 covers 16 residues. This clone was recorded only once. As originally analysed: For nucleated cells, counts were estimated from reference gene primer amplification. The assay was immunoSEQ multiplex PCR, and TCRdb's table has in-frame clones only and misses some. D and trimming were read from the DNA, whereas the V and J calls and clone size are those reported in that table. The sample has around 70,000 clones, around 82% seen once. The genes are TRBV7-2 and TRBJ2-5; 7 positions agree with TRBD2. This clonotype was obtained from a man in his fifties or sixties with acute or convalescent COVID-19. The source material was peripheral blood. The CDR3 region has the DNA TGTGCCAGCAGCTATCCCCCTCGGGGGGACCAAGAGACCCAGTACTTC. Protein product: CASSYPPRGDQETQYF.